This T cell receptor beta chain originates from a study of blood T cell repertoires in COVID-19. Study summary: Sample material is recorded as cDNA or gDNA derived from T cells, B-cell-depleted T cells, or PBMCs.

CDR1 MNHEY and CDR2 SMNVEV come from the germline V gene (reference sequence). The CDR3 contains 13 residues. Trimming took 6 bases from V and 9 from J, leaving 18 bases between them. Using immunoSEQ multiplex PCR, the repertoire was profiled, and TCRdb retains in-frame clones only, with some absent. The data contain around 60,000 clones, over 90% of them singletons. This clone was detected a few times. The V call is TRBV27, the J call TRBJ2-7, with a possible D match to TRBD2 (5 bases). Material for sequencing was peripheral blood. The TCR comes from a man aged 45-60 years with active COVID-19. CDR3 DNA sequence: TGTGCCAGCAGCCGCCCCGGACTGTCGCGGCAGTACTTC. This encodes CASSRPGLSRQYF.